This T cell receptor (beta chain) came from a study of patients and donors after allogeneic stem cell transplantation. Looked up from germline, CDR1 is SNHLY and CDR2 is FYNNEI. The CDR3 loop spans 13 amino acids. The V end was cut by 4 bases, the J end by 4 bases, with 10 bases between. MiXCR, run by TCRdb on the RT-PCR reads, gives a single entry per CDR3 protein. The sample includes more than 150,000 distinct CDR3 sequences, roughly 22% of them seen just once. The chain recombines TRBV2 with TRBJ1-1, with D possibly TRBD1 on 5 matching bases. The sample comprised blood, either unsorted or a sorted T cell fraction (not recorded which). This receptor was identified in a human donor who was either an allogeneic HSCT recipient or a stem cell or donor lymphocyte infusion donor (not recorded which). It is not recorded whose cells these are; they may come from a transplant donor. CDR3 residues: CASSVYGTTEAFF. The CDR3 DNA reads TGTGCCAGCAGTGTGTACGGGACCACTGAAGCTTTCTTT.